These 2 T cell receptor beta chains were all obtained from the same sample, sequenced in a study of blood T cell repertoires in COVID-19. Assay: immunoSEQ multiplex PCR; the TCRdb copy retains only in-frame clones and omits some. The data hold under 95,000 clones, with over 75% observed a single time. Sequenced material: peripheral blood. The receptors were sampled from an older woman with acute or convalescent COVID-19.

The chain's CDR3 is CAWSPPGQLVGETQYF. The CDR3 DNA sequence: TGTGCCTGGAGTCCCCCCGGACAGTTAGTGGGTGAGACCCAGTACTTC. This chain uses TRBV30 with TRBJ2-5; possible D gene TRBD1, 6 bases. Deletions cut 2 bases from V and 5 bases from J, with 21 bases between. The length of the CDR3 is 16 residues. CDR1 is GTSNPN and CDR2 is SVGIG in the germline V gene (reference sequence). The full variable domain, with the rest looked up from reference TRBV30 and TRBJ2-5, is SQTIHQWPATLVQPVGSPLSLECTVEGTSNPNLYWYRQAAGRGLQLLFYSVGIGQISSEVPQNLSASRPQDRQFILSSKKLLLSDSGFYLCAWSPPGQLVGETQYFGPGTRLLVL.

The chain recombines TRBV6-1 with TRBJ1-2; TRBD1 matches 7 bases. The CDR3 spans 20 residues. J lost 0 bases, V lost 3 bases, and 19 bases had no gene match. The V gene's germline CDR1 is MNHNS and CDR2 SASEGT. The CDR3 DNA reads as TGTGCCAGCAGTGAGGGACAGACCCCGAGCTGGACTGGTACTAACTATGGCTACACCTTC. It is translated as CASSEGQTPSWTGTNYGYTF.